This TCR beta chain derives from a study of vaccination effects on CD4 cells after COVID-19. CD4+ T cells specific for antigen were expanded with viral peptide pools by the ViraFEST assay before sequencing. Subsequent to 10 days of culture, CD4+ T cells were isolated. Vaccination of participants consisted of two doses of either the BNT162b2 or mRNA-1273 vaccine. The germline V gene encodes CDR1 SGHKS and CDR2 YYEKEE (reference sequence). After removal of 3 bases from V and 6 bases from J, the junction contained 6 bases not matched to a gene. The CDR3 runs 15 residues. Study-level points and caveats: Infection-derived and vaccine-derived clones contracted markedly late after vaccination.

Comment on this clone: The target antigen is unknown.

Clones were sequenced by immunoSEQ multiplex PCR, and TCRdb holds only the in-frame ones, with some missing. The table includes more than 20,000 clones, about 79% detected once. This sequence was found in a human donor who received a COVID-19 vaccine. Some clones in this sample may be carry-over from other donors' samples. This rearrangement joins TRBV5-5 to TRBJ2-2, with 9 bases lining up with TRBD1. Sequenced here: CD4+ T cells from PBMCs cultured with SARS-CoV-2 spike peptides, sampled after COVID-19 vaccination. DNA for the CDR3: TGTGCCAGCAGCTCGGACAGGGGAATAGCCGGGGAGCTGTTTTTT. It translates to CASSSDRGIAGELFF.